One and the same sample provided the 8 T cell receptor beta chains below, sequenced in a study of blood T cell repertoires in COVID-19 (TCRdb year 2020). The library was built by means of the immunoSEQ multiplex PCR assay. In TCRdb, the immuneACCESS table is reduced to in-frame sequences with V and J assigned. These tables do not hold every clone; where another copy was compared, an unresolved V gene accounts for under half, and the others remain unexplained. The sample records 300,000 to 500,000 clones, around nine tenths of which are singletons. Around 0.95% of the sample goes to the ten largest clones. Sequencing was done on a sample of PBMCs or T cells enriched from blood (not recorded which). Receptors originate from a woman in her 30s with acute COVID-19.

V usage is TRBV13 and J usage is TRBJ1-1, with TRBD1 matching over 9 bases. This CDR3 comprises 15 residues. V trimming: 5 bases; J trimming: 1 base; junction bases outside the gene matches: 5. Germline CDR1 and CDR2: PRHDT and FYEKMQ (reference sequence). In DNA, the CDR3 is TGTGCCAGCAGCCCAGGGACAGGGCAGAACACTGAAGCTTTCTTT. This translates into CASSPGTGQNTEAFF.

The chain recombines TRBV29-1 with TRBJ1-2, with 7 positions matching TRBD1. This CDR3 region has 12 residues. The germline gives CDR1 SQVTM, CDR2 ANQGSEA. The V gene end was trimmed by 7 bases and the J gene end by 4 bases; junction bases not matched to a gene: 6. The CDR3: CSGRQGVYGYTF. For the CDR3, the DNA is TGCAGCGGCCGACAGGGAGTCTATGGCTACACCTTC.

DNA for the CDR3: TGTGCCAGCAGCCAACACCGGGACAGGGGGCGGAATGAGCAGTTCTTC. Its protein is CASSQHRDRGRNEQFF. The J gene is TRBJ2-1, the V gene TRBV3-1 (or the pseudogene TRBV3-2), with 12 bases that match TRBD1. There are 16 residues in the CDR3. The V and J ends lost 2 bases and 7 bases, in that order; junction bases with no gene match: 6. The V gene's germline CDR1 is LGHDT and CDR2 YNNKEL (reference sequence).

V gene TRBV27 combines with J gene TRBJ1-2; 9 positions match TRBD1. Germline V gene data show CDR1 as MNHEY and CDR2 as SMNVEV (reference sequence). J gave up 2 bases and V 0 bases, and 4 bases lay outside the gene matches. The CDR3 runs 16 residues. In DNA, the CDR3 is TGTGCCAGCAGTTTATCTGGACAGGGGAAAAACTATGGCTACACCTTC. It specifies CASSLSGQGKNYGYTF.

This chain uses TRBV6-2 or TRBV6-3 with TRBJ2-1, with 13 nucleotides matching TRBD2. Per germline, CDR1 MNHEY and CDR2 SVGEGT. The length of the CDR3 is 16 residues. V lost 6 bases to trimming and J lost 7 bases; unmatched junction nucleotides: 9. The CDR3 spells CASRPPLAGGPNEQFF. CDR3 coding DNA: TGTGCCAGCAGACCTCCACTAGCGGGGGGGCCGAATGAGCAGTTCTTC.

This clone was observed a few times. V and J are TRBV7-2 and TRBJ1-3; 7 nucleotides align to TRBD1. Unmatched junction bases numbered 11, after V lost 5 bases and J lost 4 bases. Germline V gene sequence: CDR1 SGHTA, CDR2 FQGNSA. This CDR3 region has 16 residues. The DNA for the CDR3 is TGTGCCAGCAGCGCCCTTCGGAGGGGGCCAGGAAACACCATATATTTT. It codes for CASSALRRGPGNTIYF.

The V and J genes are TRBV3-1 (or the pseudogene TRBV3-2) and TRBJ2-7, with 7 bases matching TRBD1. The CDR3 runs to 13 residues. After removal of 5 bases from V and 2 bases from J, the junction contained 3 bases not matched to a gene. Germline loops: CDR1 LGHDT, CDR2 YNNKEL (reference sequence). CDR3 in amino acids: CASSGTVTYEQYF. The CDR3 DNA reads as TGTGCCAGCAGCGGGACAGTGACCTACGAGCAGTACTTC.

V gene TRBV4-3 combines with J gene TRBJ2-7, with TRBD2 matching 9 bases. The V segment lost 0 bases and the J segment 3 bases; nucleotides outside the gene matches: 6. The CDR3 totals 16 residues. Germline V gene data show CDR1 as LGHNA and CDR2 as YSLEER. The DNA of the CDR3 is TGCGCCAGCAGCCAAGAATACCTAGCGGGGAACTACGAGCAGTACTTC. This codes for CASSQEYLAGNYEQYF.